Here is one T cell receptor (beta chain) with its context. At one end the junction does not follow the germline gene, possibly because of a read error. Participants reported their clinical history, and cohort assignment relied on those reports. Recovery among Cohort 3 donors was established by two negative PCRs, clearance, or symptom resolution. The data were taken from a study of blood T cell repertoires in COVID-19. On the study more broadly: PBMCs, B-cell-depleted T cells, or T cells provided the cDNA or gDNA that made up the material.

CDR1 is SNHLY and CDR2 is FYNNEI in the germline V gene. The CDR3 has 17 amino acids. TCRdb's table, derived via immunoSEQ multiplex PCR, lists solely in-frame clones and lacks some. The table lists 150,000 or so clones, roughly 84% of them singletons. The chain joins TRBV2 to TRBJ2-7, with TRBD1 as a possible D gene (7 bases). The sequencing sample was made of PBMCs or T cells enriched from blood (not recorded which). The TCR sequence derives from a woman in her 50s who had recovered from COVID-19. The DNA of the CDR3 is TGTGCCAGCAGTGAAGCGAGGGGGGACCCGGGACAGTACGTAAGGGACTTC. Protein sequence: CASSEARGDPGQYVRDF.